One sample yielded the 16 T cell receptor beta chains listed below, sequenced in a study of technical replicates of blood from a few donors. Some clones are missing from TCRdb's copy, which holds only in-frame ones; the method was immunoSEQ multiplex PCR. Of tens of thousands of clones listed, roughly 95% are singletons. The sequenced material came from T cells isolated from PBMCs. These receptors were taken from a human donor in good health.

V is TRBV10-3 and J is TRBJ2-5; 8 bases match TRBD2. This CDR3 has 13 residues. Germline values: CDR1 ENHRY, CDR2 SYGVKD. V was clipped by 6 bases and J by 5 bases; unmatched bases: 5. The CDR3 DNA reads TGTGCCATCAGGGGGACTAGTCGGGAGACCCAGTACTTC. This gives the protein CAIRGTSRETQYF.

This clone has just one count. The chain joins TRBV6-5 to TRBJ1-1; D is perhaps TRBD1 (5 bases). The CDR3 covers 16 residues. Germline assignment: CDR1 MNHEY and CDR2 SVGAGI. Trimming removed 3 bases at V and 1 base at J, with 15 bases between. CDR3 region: CASSYLLWGRNTEAFF. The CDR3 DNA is TGTGCCAGCAGTTATTTATTGTGGGGCAGGAACACTGAAGCTTTCTTT.

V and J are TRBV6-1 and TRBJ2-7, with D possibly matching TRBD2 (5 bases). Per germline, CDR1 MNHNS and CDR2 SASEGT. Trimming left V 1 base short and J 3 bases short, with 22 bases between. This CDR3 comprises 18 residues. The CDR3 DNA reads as TGTGCCAGCAGTGAAGGCCCCCCGGATTCGGGGATATACTACGAGCAGTACTTC. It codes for CASSEGPPDSGIYYEQYF.

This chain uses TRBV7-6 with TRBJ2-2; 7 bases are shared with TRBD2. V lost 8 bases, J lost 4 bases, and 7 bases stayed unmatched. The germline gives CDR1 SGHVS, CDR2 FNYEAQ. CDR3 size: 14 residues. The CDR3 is CASGLSSGTGELFF. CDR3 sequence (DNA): TGTGCCAGCGGACTATCTAGCGGCACCGGGGAGCTGTTTTTT.

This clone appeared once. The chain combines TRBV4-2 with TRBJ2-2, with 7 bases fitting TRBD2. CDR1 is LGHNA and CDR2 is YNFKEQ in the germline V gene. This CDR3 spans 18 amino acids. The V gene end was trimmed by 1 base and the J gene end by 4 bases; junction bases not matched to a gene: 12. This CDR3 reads CASSQGLQRTRRTGELFF. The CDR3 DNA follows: TGTGCCAGCAGCCAAGGGCTTCAAAGGACTAGACGCACCGGGGAGCTGTTTTTT.

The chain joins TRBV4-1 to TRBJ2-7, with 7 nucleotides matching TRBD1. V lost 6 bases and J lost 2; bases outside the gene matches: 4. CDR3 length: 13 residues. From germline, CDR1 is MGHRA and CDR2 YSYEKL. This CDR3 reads CASSPQGAYEQYF. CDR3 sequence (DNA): TGCGCCAGCAGTCCTCAGGGGGCCTACGAGCAGTACTTC.

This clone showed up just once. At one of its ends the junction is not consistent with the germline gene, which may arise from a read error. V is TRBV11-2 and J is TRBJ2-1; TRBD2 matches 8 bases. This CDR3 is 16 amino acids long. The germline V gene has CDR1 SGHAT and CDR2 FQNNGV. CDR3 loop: CAGSFITGGPVNEQFF. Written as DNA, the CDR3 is TGTGCCGGCAGCTTTATAACGGGGGGGCCCGTCAATGAGCAGTTCTTC.

The CDR3 loop is CASSALIGETQYF. The DNA for the CDR3 is TGTGCCAGCAGCGCGCTCATCGGAGAGACCCAGTACTTC. V is TRBV7-2 and J is TRBJ2-5; D is ambiguous. The V end was cut by 5 bases, the J end by 4 bases, with 11 bases between. The CDR3 consists of 13 residues. The V gene's germline CDR1 is SGHTA and CDR2 FQGNSA.

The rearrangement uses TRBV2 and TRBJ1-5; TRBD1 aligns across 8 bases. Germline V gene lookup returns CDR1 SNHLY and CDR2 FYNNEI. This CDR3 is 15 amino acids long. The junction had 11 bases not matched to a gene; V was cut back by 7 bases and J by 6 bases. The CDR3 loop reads CASTGQGSGAQPQHF. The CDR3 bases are TGTGCCAGCACAGGACAGGGTTCGGGTGCTCAGCCCCAGCATTTT.

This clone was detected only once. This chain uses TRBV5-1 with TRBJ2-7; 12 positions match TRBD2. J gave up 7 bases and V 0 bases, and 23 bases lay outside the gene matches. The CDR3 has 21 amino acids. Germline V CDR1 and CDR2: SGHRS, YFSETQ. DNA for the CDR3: TGCGCCAGCAGCTTGGCCGGGGCCCGGGCTAGCGGGGGGGCCGGACTCTGGGAGCAGTACTTC. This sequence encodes CASSLAGARASGGAGLWEQYF.

CDR3 sequence: CASSLERSSYNEQFF. Here the CDR3 DNA reads TGTGCCAGCAGCTTAGAGAGATCCTCCTACAATGAGCAGTTCTTC. The gene calls are TRBV7-6 and TRBJ2-1; the D is unclear. V was cut by 1 base and J by 0 bases, with 7 bases left in between. This CDR3 region has 15 residues. The V gene's germline CDR1 is SGHVS and CDR2 FNYEAQ.

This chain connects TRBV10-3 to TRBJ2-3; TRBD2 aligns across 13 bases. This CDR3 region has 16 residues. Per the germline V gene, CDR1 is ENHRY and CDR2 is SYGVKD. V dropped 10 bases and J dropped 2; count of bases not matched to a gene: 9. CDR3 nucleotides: TGTGCCACTCGGACTAGCGGGAGCCAATTCACAGATACGCAGTATTTT. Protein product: CATRTSGSQFTDTQYF.

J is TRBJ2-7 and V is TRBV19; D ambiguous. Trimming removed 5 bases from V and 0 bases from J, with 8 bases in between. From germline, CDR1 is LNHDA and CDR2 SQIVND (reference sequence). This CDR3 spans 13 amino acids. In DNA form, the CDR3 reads TGTGCCAGTAGTCTATCGAGCTCCTACGAGCAGTACTTC. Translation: CASSLSSSYEQYF.

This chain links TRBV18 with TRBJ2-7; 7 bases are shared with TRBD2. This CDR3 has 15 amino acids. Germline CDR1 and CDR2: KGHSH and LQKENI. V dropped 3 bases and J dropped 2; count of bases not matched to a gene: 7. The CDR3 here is CASSPASSGAYEQYF. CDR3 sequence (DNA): TGTGCCAGCTCACCGGCCTCTAGCGGTGCCTACGAGCAGTACTTC. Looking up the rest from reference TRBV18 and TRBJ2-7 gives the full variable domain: NAGVMQNPRHLVRRRGQEARLRCSPMKGHSHVYWYRQLPEEGLKFMVYLQKENIIDESGMPKERFSAEFPKEGPSILRIQQVVRGDSAAYFCASSPASSGAYEQYFGPGTRLTVT.

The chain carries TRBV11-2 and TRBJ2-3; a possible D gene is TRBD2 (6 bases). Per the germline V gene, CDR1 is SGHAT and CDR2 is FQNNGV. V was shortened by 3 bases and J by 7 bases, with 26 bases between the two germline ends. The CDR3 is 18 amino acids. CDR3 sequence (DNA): TGTGCCAGCAGCTTGGGGCGTCTTGCGGGGACCCACCACCATACGCAGTATTTT. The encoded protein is CASSLGRLAGTHHHTQYF.

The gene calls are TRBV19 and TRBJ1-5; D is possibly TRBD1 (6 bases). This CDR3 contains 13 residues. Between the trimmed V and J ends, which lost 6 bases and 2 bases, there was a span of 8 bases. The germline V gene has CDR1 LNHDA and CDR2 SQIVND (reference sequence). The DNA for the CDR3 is TGTGCCAGTAGCTGGGGGCGCAATCAGCCCCAGCATTTT. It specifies CASSWGRNQPQHF. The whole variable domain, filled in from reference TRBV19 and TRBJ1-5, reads DGGITQSPKYLFRKEGQNVTLSCEQNLNHDAMYWYRQDPGQGLRLIYYSQIVNDFQKGDIAEGYSVSREKKESFPLTVTSAQKNPTAFYLCASSWGRNQPQHFGDGTRLSIL.